Listed below are T cell receptor beta chains from one sample, sequenced in a study of shared clonotypes between healthy human individuals. Assay: immunoSEQ multiplex PCR; the TCRdb copy retains only in-frame clones and omits some. The table records about 960,000 clones, approximately 80% of them present only once. The specimen sequenced was memory CD4+ T cells sorted from blood. These receptors all stem from a man aged 18 to 29 in good health. The CDR3 runs from the conserved cysteine through the conserved F or W. The D gene is left open where the match is weak. Only some rows state a clone size, as once, few, many or a class for expanded clones.

D gene: .
V gene: TRBV7-7
J gene: TRBJ1-4
clone size: .
CDR3 protein: CASSPGANEKLFF
CDR3 DNA: TGTGCTAGCAGCCCCGGGGCCAATGAAAAACTGTTTTTT

D gene: .
V gene: TRBV5-5
J gene: TRBJ1-4
clone size: .
CDR3 protein: CASSRRGVDEKLFF
CDR3 DNA: TGTGCCAGCAGCCGCCGGGGGGTTGATGAAAAACTGTTTTTT

D gene: .
V gene: TRBV30
J gene: TRBJ1-5
clone size: .
CDR3 protein: CAWSDRDQPQHF
CDR3 DNA: TGTGCCTGGAGTGACAGGGATCAGCCCCAGCATTTT

D gene: TRBD2
V gene: TRBV5-1
J gene: TRBJ2-1
clone size: .
CDR3 protein: CASSPGTSGGFNEQFF
CDR3 DNA: TGCGCCAGCAGCCCCGGGACTAGCGGGGGATTTAATGAGCAGTTCTTC

D gene: .
V gene: TRBV5-6
J gene: TRBJ1-6
clone size: .
CDR3 protein: CASSTRTVNSPLHF
CDR3 DNA: TGTGCCAGCAGCACCCGGACAGTTAATTCACCCCTCCACTTT

D gene: TRBD2
V gene: TRBV2
J gene: TRBJ2-3
clone size: .
CDR3 protein: CASRGLAASTDTQYF
CDR3 DNA: TGTGCCAGCAGGGGACTAGCGGCCAGCACAGATACGCAGTATTTT

D gene: TRBD1
V gene: TRBV28
J gene: TRBJ1-2
clone size: .
CDR3 protein: CASSRTGDGYTF
CDR3 DNA: TGTGCCAGCAGTAGGACAGGGGATGGCTACACCTTC

D gene: .
V gene: TRBV19
J gene: TRBJ2-5
clone size: .
CDR3 protein: CASRVAGEETQYF
CDR3 DNA: TGTGCCAGTAGAGTAGCAGGCGAAGAGACCCAGTACTTC

D gene: .
V gene: TRBV5-1
J gene: TRBJ1-3
clone size: .
CDR3 protein: CASSLDIGNTIYF
CDR3 DNA: TGCGCCAGCAGCTTGGACATTGGAAACACCATATATTTT

D gene: .
V gene: TRBV6-5
J gene: TRBJ1-6
clone size: .
CDR3 protein: CASSYFGGNSPLHF
CDR3 DNA: TGTGCCAGCAGTTATTTCGGTGGGAATTCACCCCTCCACTTT

D gene: .
V gene: TRBV6-1
J gene: TRBJ1-6
clone size: .
CDR3 protein: CASSELAGNSPLHF
CDR3 DNA: TGTGCCAGCAGTGAACTGGCAGGGAATTCACCCCTCCACTTT

D gene: .
V gene: TRBV5-4
J gene: TRBJ2-5
clone size: .
CDR3 protein: CASSGMLNRGGETQYF
CDR3 DNA: TGTGCCAGCAGCGGAATGCTTAACAGGGGGGGAGAGACCCAGTACTTC

D gene: .
V gene: TRBV5-1
J gene: TRBJ1-2
clone size: .
CDR3 protein: CASSASNYGYTF
CDR3 DNA: TGCGCCAGCAGCGCGTCTAACTATGGCTACACCTTC

D gene: .
V gene: TRBV18
J gene: TRBJ1-1
clone size: .
CDR3 protein: CASSPLLDMNTEAFF
CDR3 DNA: TGTGCCAGCTCACCACTGCTGGATATGAACACTGAAGCTTTCTTT

D gene: .
V gene: TRBV5-6
J gene: TRBJ1-4
clone size: once
CDR3 protein: CASSWGDSAKLFF
CDR3 DNA: TGTGCCAGCAGCTGGGGAGACAGTGCTAAACTGTTTTTT

D gene: .
V gene: TRBV9
J gene: TRBJ2-7
clone size: .
CDR3 protein: CASSPYQGGLGEQYF
CDR3 DNA: TGTGCCAGCAGCCCCTACCAGGGAGGTCTCGGGGAGCAGTACTTC

D gene: .
V gene: TRBV5-4
J gene: TRBJ2-2
clone size: many
CDR3 protein: CASSFSRERDGELFF
CDR3 DNA: TGTGCCAGCAGCTTTTCTCGGGAGAGGGACGGGGAGCTGTTTTTT

D gene: .
V gene: TRBV6-1
J gene: TRBJ2-5
clone size: .
CDR3 protein: CASSELTGVGGETQYF
CDR3 DNA: TGTGCCAGCAGTGAATTGACAGGCGTTGGAGGGGAGACCCAGTACTTC

D gene: TRBD1
V gene: TRBV19
J gene: TRBJ2-2
clone size: .
CDR3 protein: CASKGIQGTGELFF
CDR3 DNA: TGTGCCAGCAAGGGTATACAGGGGACCGGGGAGCTGTTTTTT

D gene: .
V gene: TRBV18
J gene: TRBJ2-3
clone size: few
CDR3 protein: CASSRQGLTDTQYF
CDR3 DNA: TGTGCCAGCTCACGGCAGGGGTTGACAGATACGCAGTATTTT

D gene: TRBD2
V gene: TRBV6-5
J gene: TRBJ2-3
clone size: .
CDR3 protein: CASGLAGDTQYF
CDR3 DNA: TGTGCCAGCGGACTAGCGGGGGATACGCAGTATTTT

D gene: .
V gene: TRBV14
J gene: TRBJ2-2
clone size: .
CDR3 protein: CASSQRTGQNTGELFF
CDR3 DNA: TGTGCCAGCAGCCAGAGAACAGGCCAGAACACCGGGGAGCTGTTTTTT

D gene: TRBD2
V gene: TRBV28
J gene: TRBJ2-2
clone size: few
CDR3 protein: CAAERGTGELFF
CDR3 DNA: TGTGCCGCAGAGCGGGGCACCGGGGAGCTGTTTTTT

D gene: .
V gene: TRBV5-1
J gene: TRBJ2-5
clone size: .
CDR3 protein: CASSSRTYQETQYF
CDR3 DNA: TGCGCCAGCAGCTCCCGGACTTATCAAGAGACCCAGTACTTC

D gene: TRBD2
V gene: TRBV4-2
J gene: TRBJ2-5
clone size: .
CDR3 protein: CASSPGLAKAPQEAQYF
CDR3 DNA: TGTGCCAGCAGCCCGGGACTAGCCAAAGCCCCCCAAGAGGCCCAGTACTTC

D gene: .
V gene: TRBV23-1
J gene: TRBJ1-1
clone size: .
CDR3 protein: CASSQSGKEAFF
CDR3 DNA: TGCGCCAGCAGTCAATCTGGGAAAGAAGCTTTCTTT

D gene: .
V gene: TRBV10-3
J gene: TRBJ2-7
clone size: .
CDR3 protein: CAISEAGTYEQYF
CDR3 DNA: TGTGCCATCAGTGAGGCAGGGACCTACGAGCAGTACTTC

D gene: TRBD2
V gene: TRBV10-3
J gene: TRBJ2-4
clone size: .
CDR3 protein: CAISNGALAGGRIQYF
CDR3 DNA: TGTGCCATCAGTAACGGGGCTCTAGCGGGGGGCCGAATTCAGTACTTC

D gene: .
V gene: TRBV7-9
J gene: TRBJ2-7
clone size: .
CDR3 protein: CASSLSGNKYEQYF
CDR3 DNA: TGTGCCAGCAGCTTATCAGGGAATAAGTACGAGCAGTACTTC

D gene: .
V gene: TRBV5-8
J gene: TRBJ1-2
clone size: .
CDR3 protein: CASSLDRRGYTF
CDR3 DNA: TGTGCCAGCAGCTTGGATCGGAGGGGCTACACCTTC

D gene: .
V gene: TRBV11-2
J gene: TRBJ1-5
clone size: .
CDR3 protein: CASSLGGVINQPQHF
CDR3 DNA: TGTGCCAGCAGCTTAGGAGGGGTGATCAATCAGCCCCAGCATTTT

D gene: .
V gene: TRBV5-1
J gene: TRBJ2-7
clone size: .
CDR3 protein: CASSSEPGPYEQYF
CDR3 DNA: TGCGCCAGCAGCTCAGAGCCCGGGCCCTACGAGCAGTACTTC

D gene: .
V gene: TRBV11-2
J gene: TRBJ2-7
clone size: few
CDR3 protein: CASSLALYYEQYF
CDR3 DNA: TGTGCCAGCAGCTTAGCTTTATACTACGAGCAGTACTTC